Given below is one TCR beta chain in context. Its antigen remains unknown. This may stem from a read error, because a much larger clone lies one nucleotide away. Trimming removed 0 bases at V and 6 bases at J, with 13 bases between. The CDR3 covers 15 residues. The V gene's germline CDR1 is SGHRS and CDR2 YFSETQ. These data belong to a study of blood T cells in healthy people across ages. Overall study results and limits: Across the age range, TCR beta diversity per million T cells fell in a roughly linear way.

Together with a sample-barcoded 5' primer, a J-beta primer mix was included in a second PCR lasting 7 to 11 cycles. One entry per CDR3 protein results from TCRdb running MiXCR on the 5' RACE reads. This sample has 750,000 to 950,000 distinct CDR3 sequences; 25% to 30% occur once, and the top ten carry around 9.6%. A further study also used this sample, focusing on T cells of mothers and their children.

The chain uses TRBV5-1 and TRBJ2-1; tentatively, D is TRBD1 (6 bases). Material: blood. This TCR derives from a woman aged 35 to 49 in good health. CDR3 region: CASSLEGTYCNEQFF. DNA of the CDR3: TGCGCCAGCAGCTTGGAAGGGACATACTGCAATGAGCAGTTCTTC.